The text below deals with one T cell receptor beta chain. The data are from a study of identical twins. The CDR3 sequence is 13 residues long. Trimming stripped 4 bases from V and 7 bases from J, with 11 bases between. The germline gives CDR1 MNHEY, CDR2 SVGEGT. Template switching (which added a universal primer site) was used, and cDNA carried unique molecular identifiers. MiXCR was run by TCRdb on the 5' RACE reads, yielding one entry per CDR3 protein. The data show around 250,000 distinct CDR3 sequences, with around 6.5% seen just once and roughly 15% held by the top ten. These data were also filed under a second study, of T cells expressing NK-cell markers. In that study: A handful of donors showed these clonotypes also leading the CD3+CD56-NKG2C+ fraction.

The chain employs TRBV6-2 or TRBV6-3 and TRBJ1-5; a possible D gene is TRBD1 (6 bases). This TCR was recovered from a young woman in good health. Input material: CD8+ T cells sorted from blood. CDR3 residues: CASSFGGRQPQHF. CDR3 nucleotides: TGTGCCAGCAGTTTCGGGGGCCGGCAGCCCCAGCATTTT.